Listed here is a single TCR beta chain. Antigen specificity is unknown. This specimen comes from a study of post-analysis software for immune sequencing data. Germline trimming cut 5 bases from V and 6 bases from J; bases unmatched to any gene: 9. Per the germline V gene, CDR1 is MNHEY and CDR2 is SVGAGI. CDR3 size: 16 residues. cDNA libraries for TCR beta contained unique molecular identifiers. TCRdb reprocessed the PCR reads with MiXCR, giving one entry per CDR3 protein. The sample lists about 770,000 distinct CDR3 sequences, around 42% seen once, with over 4.5% in the top ten. Overall study findings and caveats: A handful of TRBV segments appeared more often in patients than in controls, and TRBV5-6, TRBV5-1 and TRBV20-1 were among these.

The TCR comes from a girl aged 5-17 years with multiple sclerosis. Sequencing used blood. The chain links TRBV6-5 to TRBJ2-3; TRBD2 agrees at 12 bases. The chain's CDR3 is CASSRLAGGPSDTQYF. The CDR3 DNA follows: TGTGCCAGCAGTCGTCTAGCGGGAGGGCCCTCCGATACGCAGTATTTT.